The rows below give T cell receptor beta chains drawn from one sample of a study of blood T cells in healthy people across ages. MiXCR was run by TCRdb on the 5' RACE reads, yielding one entry per CDR3 protein. The table includes over 950,000 distinct CDR3 sequences, roughly half detected once. Sequencing was carried out using blood. These receptors originate from an older woman in good health. Both conserved end residues are part of each CDR3. The order of the fields is J gene, D gene, clone size, CDR3 length, V gene, CDR3 protein, CDR3 DNA. The D gene is left open where the match is weak. The size field is filled for only some rows; it gives once, few, many or a size class.

j_gene: TRBJ2-4
d_gene: TRBD1
abundance: few
len: 13
v_gene: TRBV29-1
CDR3aa: CSAMDRAANIQYF
CDR3nt: TGCAGCGCAATGGACAGGGCCGCAAACATTCAGTACTTC

j_gene: TRBJ2-5
d_gene: TRBD2
abundance: -
len: 14
v_gene: TRBV4-1
CDR3aa: CASSQGWTSGAEYF
CDR3nt: TGCGCCAGCAGCCAAGGGTGGACTAGCGGGGCAGAGTACTTC

j_gene: TRBJ1-1
d_gene: -
abundance: -
len: 14
v_gene: TRBV4-1
CDR3aa: CASSQLRGNTEAFF
CDR3nt: TGCGCCAGCAGCCAACTCAGGGGGAACACTGAAGCTTTCTTT

j_gene: TRBJ2-7
d_gene: -
abundance: few
len: 11
v_gene: TRBV29-1
CDR3aa: CSVEQVNEQYF
CDR3nt: TGCAGCGTTGAGCAAGTGAACGAGCAGTACTTC

j_gene: TRBJ2-6
d_gene: -
abundance: -
len: 15
v_gene: TRBV5-5
CDR3aa: CASRPRVSGANVLTF
CDR3nt: TGTGCCAGCAGACCCAGGGTTTCTGGGGCCAACGTCCTGACTTTC

j_gene: TRBJ2-4
d_gene: -
abundance: -
len: 14
v_gene: TRBV5-8
CDR3aa: CASSPAQAKNIQYF
CDR3nt: TGTGCCAGCAGCCCCGCCCAAGCCAAAAACATTCAGTACTTC

j_gene: TRBJ1-4
d_gene: -
abundance: -
len: 14
v_gene: TRBV6-5
CDR3aa: CASSPGTAGEKLFF
CDR3nt: TGTGCCAGCAGCCCCGGGACTGCTGGTGAAAAACTGTTTTTT

j_gene: TRBJ2-1
d_gene: TRBD2
abundance: few
len: 17
v_gene: TRBV29-1
CDR3aa: CSVGGFSGPRGGNEQFF
CDR3nt: TGCAGCGTTGGGGGTTTTAGCGGGCCCCGAGGAGGGAATGAGCAGTTCTTC

j_gene: TRBJ2-3
d_gene: TRBD1
abundance: few
len: 14
v_gene: TRBV20-1
CDR3aa: CSAQPGQGPDTQYF
CDR3nt: TGCAGTGCTCAACCGGGACAGGGCCCAGATACGCAGTATTTT

j_gene: TRBJ2-3
d_gene: -
abundance: -
len: 15
v_gene: TRBV2
CDR3aa: CASGRWGASTDTQYF
CDR3nt: TGTGCCAGCGGACGGTGGGGGGCGAGCACAGATACGCAGTATTTT

j_gene: TRBJ2-6
d_gene: -
abundance: few
len: 17
v_gene: TRBV6-2/TRBV6-3
CDR3aa: CASSLGQLFSGANVLTF
CDR3nt: TGTGCCAGCAGTCTGGGACAACTCTTCTCTGGGGCCAACGTCCTGACTTTC

j_gene: TRBJ2-1
d_gene: TRBD2
abundance: few
len: 15
v_gene: TRBV20-1
CDR3aa: CSARRGLALLNEQFF
CDR3nt: TGCAGTGCTAGAAGAGGACTAGCGCTTCTTAATGAGCAGTTCTTC

j_gene: TRBJ1-5
d_gene: -
abundance: -
len: 14
v_gene: TRBV20-1
CDR3aa: CSAYIRGTNQPQHF
CDR3nt: TGCAGTGCCTATATACGGGGTACCAATCAGCCCCAGCATTTT

j_gene: TRBJ2-5
d_gene: -
abundance: -
len: 14
v_gene: TRBV4-1
CDR3aa: CASSQPGNQETQYF
CDR3nt: TGCGCCAGCAGCCAACCCGGGAACCAAGAGACCCAGTACTTC

j_gene: TRBJ1-2
d_gene: -
abundance: many
len: 12
v_gene: TRBV7-9
CDR3aa: CASSLDRRGYTF
CDR3nt: TGTGCCAGCAGCTTAGACAGGAGAGGCTACACCTTC

j_gene: TRBJ2-1
d_gene: TRBD2
abundance: few
len: 16
v_gene: TRBV7-3
CDR3aa: CASSPTRSGSKNEQFF
CDR3nt: TGTGCCAGCAGCCCGACCCGGAGCGGGAGTAAAAATGAGCAGTTCTTC

j_gene: TRBJ2-1
d_gene: TRBD2
abundance: few
len: 13
v_gene: TRBV29-1
CDR3aa: CSVVGLAVNEQFF
CDR3nt: TGCAGCGTTGTGGGACTAGCTGTAAATGAGCAGTTCTTC

j_gene: TRBJ2-7
d_gene: -
abundance: -
len: 15
v_gene: TRBV18
CDR3aa: CASSPPGRDGYEQYF
CDR3nt: TGTGCCAGCTCACCACCTGGGCGGGATGGGTACGAGCAGTACTTC

j_gene: TRBJ2-7
d_gene: -
abundance: once
len: 15
v_gene: TRBV5-5
CDR3aa: CASSPGASSVYEQYF
CDR3nt: TGTGCCAGCAGCCCTGGGGCTAGCAGCGTCTACGAGCAGTACTTC

j_gene: TRBJ1-2
d_gene: -
abundance: few
len: 13
v_gene: TRBV29-1
CDR3aa: CSVELRRNYGYTF
CDR3nt: TGCAGCGTTGAATTACGACGGAACTATGGCTACACCTTC

j_gene: TRBJ2-7
d_gene: TRBD1
abundance: few
len: 16
v_gene: TRBV15
CDR3aa: CATSTSPGTGTYEQYF
CDR3nt: TGTGCCACCAGCACGTCCCCCGGGACAGGGACCTACGAGCAGTACTTC

j_gene: TRBJ2-6
d_gene: -
abundance: -
len: 16
v_gene: TRBV3-1
CDR3aa: CASSQQHGLGANVLTF
CDR3nt: TGTGCCAGCAGCCAACAACATGGGTTGGGGGCCAACGTCCTGACTTTC

j_gene: TRBJ1-2
d_gene: -
abundance: -
len: 14
v_gene: TRBV19
CDR3aa: CASRTDSVDYGYTF
CDR3nt: TGTGCCAGTAGAACGGACAGCGTGGACTATGGCTACACCTTC

j_gene: TRBJ2-7
d_gene: -
abundance: -
len: 15
v_gene: TRBV7-9
CDR3aa: CASSLGAGGLNEQYF
CDR3nt: TGTGCCAGCAGCCTAGGGGCAGGAGGGCTTAACGAGCAGTACTTC

j_gene: TRBJ2-7
d_gene: TRBD2
abundance: -
len: 15
v_gene: TRBV6-1
CDR3aa: CASSYTSGSAYEQYF
CDR3nt: TGTGCCAGCAGCTATACTAGCGGGAGTGCGTACGAGCAGTACTTC

j_gene: TRBJ2-5
d_gene: TRBD2
abundance: few
len: 16
v_gene: TRBV4-1
CDR3aa: CASSQPLAGVAETQYF
CDR3nt: TGCGCCAGCAGCCAACCCCTAGCGGGAGTGGCAGAGACCCAGTACTTC

j_gene: TRBJ2-6
d_gene: TRBD1
abundance: few
len: 18
v_gene: TRBV7-9
CDR3aa: CASSTGTGPISGANVLTF
CDR3nt: TGTGCCAGCAGCACTGGGACAGGGCCGATCTCTGGGGCCAACGTCCTGACTTTC

j_gene: TRBJ2-7
d_gene: -
abundance: once
len: 17
v_gene: TRBV12-1
CDR3aa: CASSSSWGAPCFYEQYF
CDR3nt: TGTGCCAGCAGCTCCTCGTGGGGGGCGCCGTGTTTTTACGAGCAGTACTTC